Listed below are T cell receptor beta chains from one sample, sequenced in a study of blood T cell repertoires in COVID-19. Repertoires were generated with immunoSEQ multiplex PCR, while TCRdb's copy carries only in-frame clones and drops some. The sample contains 300,000 to 400,000 clones, over 70% of which appear only once. The sample consisted of PBMCs or T cells enriched from blood (not recorded which). Source of these receptors: a man aged 25 to 40 who had recovered from COVID-19. Both conserved end residues are part of each CDR3. The D gene is left open where the match is weak. Only part of the rows carry a size: once, few, many, or a class if the clone is expanded.

cdr3_aa cdr3_nt d_call clone_size cdr3_length j_call v_call
CASSLRETQYF TGTGCCAGCAGCTTGAGGGAGACCCAGTACTTC . once 11 TRBJ2-5 TRBV3-1/TRBV3-2
CASSLVQTGGNSPLHF TGTGCCAGCAGCTTAGTGCAGACAGGGGGCAATTCACCCCTCCACTTT TRBD1 . 16 TRBJ1-6 TRBV7-9
CASSLGRQGKQYF TGTGCCAGCAGTTTAGGAAGACAGGGGAAGCAGTACTTC TRBD1 . 13 TRBJ2-7 TRBV28
CAISELQTGSYGYTF TGTGCCATCAGTGAGTTACAGACAGGGAGCTATGGCTACACCTTC TRBD1 few 15 TRBJ1-2 TRBV10-3
CASSRAGRAPYGYTF TGTGCCAGCAGTAGAGCGGGACGGGCACCCTATGGCTACACCTTC . . 15 TRBJ1-2 TRBV27
CASSPGQAYGYTF TGTGCCAGCAGCCCGGGACAGGCATATGGCTACACCTTC TRBD1 . 13 TRBJ1-2 TRBV5-6
CASSLGAGPDEQYF TGCGCCAGCAGCTTGGGAGCGGGTCCTGACGAGCAGTACTTC . . 14 TRBJ2-7 TRBV5-1
CASSPGQLLFTEAFF TGTGCCAGCAGTCCCGGACAGCTCTTGTTTACTGAAGCTTTCTTT . . 15 TRBJ1-1 TRBV28
CASSAPTGNGNTIYF TGTGCCAGCAGCGCTCCGACAGGGAATGGAAACACCATATATTTT TRBD1 . 15 TRBJ1-3 TRBV9
CARSEGQGNMHPETQYF TGTGCCAGAAGCGAGGGACAGGGGAATATGCACCCAGAGACCCAGTACTTC TRBD1 . 17 TRBJ2-5 TRBV5-3
CASSPGGRGAFF TGTGCCAGCAGCCCTGGGGGCCGTGGAGCTTTCTTT . . 12 TRBJ1-1 TRBV3-1/TRBV3-2
CASSLGLQETQYF TGTGCCAGCAGCTTAGGACTTCAAGAGACCCAGTACTTC . . 13 TRBJ2-5 TRBV11-3
CASSPWGQSTSSIYGYTF TGTGCCAGCTCACCATGGGGACAGTCGACCTCCTCGATCTATGGCTACACCTTC TRBD1 once 18 TRBJ1-2 TRBV18
CASRTRRGAHEQYF TGTGCCAGCAGGACTAGGCGGGGGGCCCACGAGCAGTACTTC TRBD2 . 14 TRBJ2-7 TRBV7-6
CASSFDETNTQYF TGCGCCAGCAGCTTCGACGAGACTAACACCCAGTACTTC . . 13 TRBJ2-5 TRBV5-1
CAISDAGGSSPLHF TGTGCCATCAGTGACGCAGGGGGCAGTTCACCCCTCCACTTT TRBD1 few 14 TRBJ1-6 TRBV10-3
CASSLAGQKETQYF TGCGCCAGCAGCTTGGCGGGACAGAAAGAGACCCAGTACTTC TRBD1 . 14 TRBJ2-5 TRBV5-1
CASSQDGSEGYYEQYF TGTGCCAGCAGCCAAGATGGGTCAGAGGGCTACTACGAGCAGTACTTC . . 16 TRBJ2-7 TRBV4-2
CASSQDLSAGGNSPLHF TGTGCCAGCAGCCAAGATCTGTCGGCAGGGGGGAATTCACCCCTCCACTTT TRBD1 . 17 TRBJ1-6 TRBV3-1/TRBV3-2
CASSFRTGREPGSNQPQHF TGTGCCAGTAGTTTCCGAACGGGGAGGGAACCGGGCAGCAATCAGCCCCAGCATTTT . . 19 TRBJ1-5 TRBV19
CASSLANLFPRETQYF TGTGCCAGCAGCTTAGCAAATCTGTTCCCGAGAGAGACCCAGTACTTC . . 16 TRBJ2-5 TRBV7-6
CASSVVEGLNTEAFF TGTGCCAGCAGCGTAGTGGAGGGATTGAACACTGAAGCTTTCTTT . . 15 TRBJ1-1 TRBV9
CASSQDLLAYEQYF TGTGCCAGCAGCCAAGATCTACTAGCCTACGAGCAGTACTTC . . 14 TRBJ2-7 TRBV4-2
CASMEGAGDGYTF TGTGCCAGCATGGAGGGGGCTGGAGATGGCTACACCTTC TRBD1 . 13 TRBJ1-2 TRBV2
CASSLEARGNTEAFF TGCGCCAGCAGCTTGGAGGCGAGAGGGAACACTGAAGCTTTCTTT . . 15 TRBJ1-1 TRBV5-1
CASSPGTGEYGELFF TGTGCCAGCAGCCCCGGGACAGGGGAGTACGGGGAGCTGTTTTTT TRBD1 once 15 TRBJ2-2 TRBV5-4
CASSFGQGNRYGYTF TGTGCCAGCAGCTTCGGTCAGGGAAATCGCTATGGCTACACCTTC . . 15 TRBJ1-2 TRBV5-4
CSVWTTIDTGELFF TGCAGCGTTTGGACTACGATTGACACCGGGGAGCTGTTTTTT . . 14 TRBJ2-2 TRBV29-1
CASSLSGTGGDNYGYTF TGTGCCAGCAGTTTGTCCGGGACAGGGGGGGATAACTATGGCTACACCTTC TRBD1 . 17 TRBJ1-2 TRBV28
CASSEEGTGVTDTQYF TGTGCCAGCAGTGAAGAGGGGACAGGGGTCACAGATACGCAGTATTTT TRBD1 . 16 TRBJ2-3 TRBV25-1
CASRGTWNEQFF TGTGCCAGCAGGGGGACTTGGAATGAGCAGTTCTTC . . 12 TRBJ2-1 TRBV6-5
CASSQVEGIGGYEQYF TGTGCCAGCAGCCAAGTCGAGGGTATCGGGGGCTACGAGCAGTACTTC . few 16 TRBJ2-7 TRBV3-1/TRBV3-2
CASSLGPHGQGGYEQYF TGCGCCAGCAGCCTAGGGCCCCACGGGCAGGGGGGCTACGAGCAGTACTTC . . 17 TRBJ2-7 TRBV5-1
CASSKGQGESPLHF TGCGCCAGCAGCAAGGGACAGGGTGAATCACCCCTCCACTTT TRBD1 . 14 TRBJ1-6 TRBV5-1
CASTGQGASEQYF TGTGCCAGCACCGGACAGGGGGCCAGTGAGCAGTACTTC TRBD1 once 13 TRBJ2-7 TRBV12-3/TRBV12-4
CASSLQGAAYEQYF TGTGCCAGCAGCTTACAGGGGGCGGCGTACGAGCAGTACTTC TRBD1 . 14 TRBJ2-7 TRBV7-8
CASSLETGINYGYTF TGTGCCAGCAGCTTAGAGACAGGGATTAACTATGGCTACACCTTC TRBD1 once 15 TRBJ1-2 TRBV7-9
CASSLGTGGNQPQHF TGTGCCAGCAGCTTAGGGACAGGGGGCAATCAGCCCCAGCATTTT TRBD1 . 15 TRBJ1-5 TRBV5-6
CASSVAGSYEQYF TGCGCCAGCAGCGTAGCGGGGTCCTACGAGCAGTACTTC TRBD2 . 13 TRBJ2-7 TRBV10-2
CASSRTGGGARTEAFF TGTGCCAGCTCACGGACAGGGGGCGGCGCAAGGACTGAAGCTTTCTTT TRBD1 . 16 TRBJ1-1 TRBV18
CASSQPTGYTEAFF TGTGCCAGCTCGCAACCTACAGGGTACACTGAAGCTTTCTTT . . 14 TRBJ1-1 TRBV18
CASSETSGSSYNEQFF TGCGCCAGCAGTGAGACTAGCGGGAGCTCCTACAATGAGCAGTTCTTC TRBD2 . 16 TRBJ2-1 TRBV10-1
CASSDRDRGYTF TGTGCCAGCAGTGACAGAGACCGGGGCTACACCTTC . . 12 TRBJ1-2 TRBV28
CASSFLAGRGDTQYF TGTGCCAGCAGTTTCTTAGCGGGGCGTGGAGATACGCAGTATTTT TRBD2 . 15 TRBJ2-3 TRBV28
CASSRNSGGREQFF TGTGCCAGCAGCCGTAATAGCGGGGGACGTGAGCAGTTCTTC TRBD2 . 14 TRBJ2-1 TRBV14
CASSVDNRDEKLFF TGTGCCAGCAGCGTAGACAACAGGGATGAAAAACTGTTTTTT . few 14 TRBJ1-4 TRBV9
CASSLTPQGMSTGELFF TGTGCCAGCAGTTTGACCCCCCAGGGGATGAGCACCGGGGAGCTGTTTTTT . . 17 TRBJ2-2 TRBV27
CASSLGPSYEQYF TGTGCCAGCAGCTTAGGGCCATCCTACGAGCAGTACTTC . . 13 TRBJ2-7 TRBV11-2
CATSRDRSSYNEQFF TGTGCCACCAGCAGGGACAGGAGCTCCTACAATGAGCAGTTCTTC TRBD1 once 15 TRBJ2-1 TRBV15
CASSSGGSSPSYEQYF TGTGCCAGCAGCTCCGGGGGGAGTTCCCCCTCCTACGAGCAGTACTTC TRBD2 once 16 TRBJ2-7 TRBV7-6
CASSLVRTGGSGYTF TGTGCCAGCAGCTTAGTGAGGACAGGGGGAAGTGGCTACACCTTC TRBD1 . 15 TRBJ1-2 TRBV7-9
CASRPGQERDTQYF TGCGCCAGCAGGCCGGGTCAAGAAAGGGATACGCAGTATTTT . . 14 TRBJ2-3 TRBV5-1
CASSYDRSYEQYF TGTGCCAGCAGTTACGACAGATCCTACGAGCAGTACTTC . . 13 TRBJ2-7 TRBV6-6
CASSPPRQGSVYEQYF TGTGCCAGCAGCCCTCCCCGACAGGGATCGGTGTACGAGCAGTACTTC TRBD1 once 16 TRBJ2-7 TRBV28
CASSQSGGGGYQETQYF TGTGCCAGCAGCCAATCCGGGGGCGGGGGGTACCAAGAGACCCAGTACTTC TRBD2 . 17 TRBJ2-5 TRBV3-1/TRBV3-2